One sample yielded the 27 T cell receptor beta chains listed below, sequenced in a study of response to subunit inactivated influenza vaccine. TCRdb processed the RT-PCR reads anew with MiXCR; each CDR3 protein has one entry. The sample records roughly 670,000 distinct CDR3 sequences, around 15% being singletons. This material consisted of PBMCs from blood, taken around 15 days before vaccination. Receptors originate from a man in his fifties or sixties who received an inactivated influenza vaccine.

This clonotype was seen at least ten times. V is TRBV5-1 and J is TRBJ2-5; TRBD2 aligns across 7 bases. Germline loops: CDR1 SGHRS, CDR2 YFSETQ. V trimming: 0 bases; J trimming: 5 bases; junction bases outside the gene matches: 4. The CDR3 covers 14 residues. This CDR3 reads CASSLGQGGETQYF. CDR3 bases: TGCGCCAGCAGCTTGGGGCAGGGAGGGGAGACCCAGTACTTC. The variable domain in full, with the rest retrieved from reference TRBV5-1 and TRBJ2-5, is KAGVTQTPRYLIKTRGQQVTLSCSPISGHRSVSWYQQTPGQGLQFLFEYFSETQRNKGNFPGRFSGRQFSNSRSEMNVSTLELGDSALYLCASSLGQGGETQYFGPGTRLLVL.

V is TRBV2 and J is TRBJ2-7, with 7 positions matching TRBD2. The V gene's germline CDR1 is SNHLY and CDR2 FYNNEI. This CDR3 contains 15 residues. The V and J ends lost 4 bases and 0 bases, in that order; junction bases with no gene match: 6. Here the CDR3 reads CASSGRGGSSYEQYF. In nucleotides, the CDR3 is TGTGCCAGCAGTGGGAGGGGCGGGAGCTCCTACGAGCAGTACTTC.

V is TRBV20-1 and J is TRBJ1-1; D perhaps matches TRBD1 (6 bases). V gave up 0 bases and J gave up 9 bases, with 11 bases separating them. Germline V gene data show CDR1 as DFQATT and CDR2 as SNEGSKA (reference sequence). There are 12 residues in the CDR3. The chain's CDR3 is CSARDTGRQAFF. In DNA form, the CDR3 reads TGCAGTGCTAGAGATACAGGGCGGCAAGCTTTCTTT.

The rearrangement joins TRBV29-1 to TRBJ2-1, with D possibly matching TRBD2 (6 bases). CDR3 length equals 14 residues. Trimming pared 4 bases from V and 9 bases from J, leaving 19 bases between. CDR1 and CDR2 from the germline V gene are SQVTM and ANQGSEA. The CDR3 coding sequence is TGCAGCGTTGCAGGACTACCCAGGAATGCTGAGCAGTTCTTC. Translating it yields CSVAGLPRNAEQFF.

This clonotype turned up a few times. The gene calls are TRBV5-1 and TRBJ2-7; 9 bases are a match to TRBD2. After removal of 0 bases from V and 0 bases from J, the junction contained 4 bases not matched to a gene. CDR3 length: 16 amino acids. From germline, CDR1 is SGHRS and CDR2 YFSETQ. The CDR3 region has the DNA TGCGCCAGCAGCTTGGAGGCGGGAGGGAACTCCTACGAGCAGTACTTC. Translated: CASSLEAGGNSYEQYF. The full variable domain, completed using reference TRBV5-1 and TRBJ2-7, is KAGVTQTPRYLIKTRGQQVTLSCSPISGHRSVSWYQQTPGQGLQFLFEYFSETQRNKGNFPGRFSGRQFSNSRSEMNVSTLELGDSALYLCASSLEAGGNSYEQYFGPGTRLTVT.

The rearrangement uses TRBV12-3 or TRBV12-4 and TRBJ2-7, with D uncertain. The CDR3 loop spans 14 amino acids. V was trimmed by 8 bases and J by 5 bases, leaving 19 bases between them. CDR3 sequence: CASGIRKGRHEQYF. CDR3 sequence (DNA): TGTGCCAGCGGGATACGGAAGGGTCGCCACGAGCAGTACTTC.

The sample holds a few counts of this clonotype. The chain joins TRBV7-2 to TRBJ2-1; 7 bases map to TRBD2. Germline CDR1 SGHTA, CDR2 FQGNSA. V gave up 8 bases and J gave up 6 bases; unmatched junction bases: 10. The CDR3 spans 14 residues. Written as DNA, the CDR3 is TGTGCCAGCGCTGAGACTAGCTTTCTCAATGAGCAGTTCTTC. It translates to CASAETSFLNEQFF.

The sample holds one count of this clonotype. The chain joins TRBV7-2 to TRBJ1-2; 8 nucleotides agree with TRBD1. CDR1 is SGHTA and CDR2 is FQGNSA in the germline V gene. With V trimmed by 4 bases and J by 8 bases, 12 bases remained unmatched. The length of the CDR3 is 15 residues. CDR3 amino acids: CASSSYMPGGGGYTF. The CDR3 bases are TGTGCCAGCAGCTCCTATATGCCAGGGGGCGGGGGCTACACCTTC.

The chain recombines TRBV5-1 with TRBJ2-7; TRBD2 aligns across 12 bases. Germline trimming cut 4 bases from V and 2 bases from J; bases unmatched to any gene: 13. The CDR3 length is 18 residues. Germline lookup yields CDR1 SGHRS and CDR2 YFSETQ. The CDR3, as DNA: TGCGCCAGCAGCCATTCCGGGACTAGCGGGCCTCTTACCTACGAGCAGTACTTC. Translating gives CASSHSGTSGPLTYEQYF.

This chain uses TRBV7-8 with TRBJ2-7, with D perhaps matching TRBD1 or TRBD2 (6 bases each). This CDR3 spans 18 amino acids. Between the trimmed V and J ends, which lost 1 base and 0 bases, there was a span of 19 bases. Germline CDR1 is SGHVS and CDR2 is FQNEAQ. DNA for the CDR3: TGTGCCAGCAGCTTAGAGGGGGAGGACCCTGCTTTCTCCTACGAGCAGTACTTC. Translation: CASSLEGEDPAFSYEQYF.

The chain has TRBV18 and TRBJ1-2, with 10 bases aligning to TRBD1. The V segment lost 3 bases and the J segment 6 bases; nucleotides outside the gene matches: 4. This CDR3 spans 14 amino acids. The germline gives CDR1 KGHSH, CDR2 LQKENI. The CDR3 bases are TGTGCCAGCTCACCGAAGACAGGGGGCGATGGCTACACCTTC. It yields the protein CASSPKTGGDGYTF. Variable domain in full (rest from reference TRBV18 and TRBJ1-2): NAGVMQNPRHLVRRRGQEARLRCSPMKGHSHVYWYRQLPEEGLKFMVYLQKENIIDESGMPKERFSAEFPKEGPSILRIQQVVRGDSAAYFCASSPKTGGDGYTFGSGTRLTVV.

V is TRBV27 and J is TRBJ2-1, with 12 nucleotides matching TRBD2. This CDR3 has 16 residues. From germline, CDR1 is MNHEY and CDR2 SMNVEV (reference sequence). J was trimmed by 5 bases and V by 5 bases; bases with no gene match: 7. The CDR3 protein is CASSLRTSGNDNEQFF. In DNA, the CDR3 is TGTGCCAGCAGTCTCCGGACTAGCGGGAATGACAATGAGCAGTTCTTC.

This clonotype occurred many times. This chain links TRBV6-1 with TRBJ1-5; D unclear. Trimming shortened V by 6 bases and J by 9 bases, and 12 bases separated the two germline ends. CDR3 size: 12 residues. Germline CDR1 and CDR2: MNHNS and SASEGT. CDR3 bases: TGTGCCAGCAGGGCCGGGGTTAGGCCCCAGCATTTT. Amino acid sequence: CASRAGVRPQHF.

The V and J genes are TRBV11-2 and TRBJ2-1; 10 positions match TRBD2. Trimming removed 1 base from V and 1 base from J; junction bases left unmatched: 7. This CDR3 has 18 amino acids. Germline V gene lookup returns CDR1 SGHAT and CDR2 FQNNGV. Here the CDR3 DNA reads TGTGCCAGCAGCTTAGTGAGCCTAGCGGGGGCATCCTACAATGAGCAGTTCTTC. Protein product: CASSLVSLAGASYNEQFF.

The V gene is TRBV7-2, the J gene TRBJ2-5, with a tentative D call TRBD1 (7 bases). The germline CDR1 and CDR2 sequences are SGHTA and FQGNSA. V lost 5 bases, J lost 6 bases, and 19 bases lay in between. This CDR3 has 15 residues. The CDR3 reads CASSVQGQGGKTQYF. In DNA, the CDR3 is TGTGCCAGCAGCGTCCAGGGGCAGGGGGGAAAGACCCAGTACTTC. Full variable domain (rest looked up from reference TRBV7-2 and TRBJ2-5): GAGVSQSPSNKVTEKGKDVELRCDPISGHTALYWYRQSLGQGLEFLIYFQGNSAPDKSGLPSDRFSAERTGGSVSTLTIQRTQQEDSAVYLCASSVQGQGGKTQYFGPGTRLLVL.

This clonotype was seen only a few times. The chain combines TRBV20-1 with TRBJ2-7; 7 nucleotides agree with TRBD2. V lost 2 bases, J lost 4 bases, and 8 bases stayed unmatched. The CDR3 length is 14 residues. Germline CDR1 DFQATT, CDR2 SNEGSKA (reference sequence). The CDR3 loop reads CSARIPTGGYEQYF. CDR3 nucleotide sequence: TGCAGTGCTAGAATTCCCACCGGGGGGTACGAGCAGTACTTC.

As DNA, the CDR3 is TGTGCCAGTAGCCTGAGGACTTTTCGTAGCAATCAGCCCCAGCATTTT. Its protein is CASSLRTFRSNQPQHF. This rearrangement joins TRBV19 to TRBJ1-5; unclear D gene. Germline values: CDR1 LNHDA, CDR2 SQIVND (reference sequence). V was pared by 6 bases and J by 0 bases, with 15 bases between. The CDR3 covers 16 residues.

The chain uses TRBV29-1 and TRBJ1-3; D is undetermined. With 6 bases removed from V and 1 base from J, the gap between germline ends came to 4 bases. CDR3 length equals 11 residues. From germline, CDR1 is SQVTM and CDR2 ANQGSEA. The CDR3 protein is CSVGSGNTIYF. The CDR3 DNA is TGCAGCGTCGGTTCTGGAAACACCATATATTTT.

The chain is built from TRBV20-1 and TRBJ1-6; tentative D call: TRBD1 (5 bases). Trimming pared 6 bases from V and 8 bases from J, leaving 23 bases between. The germline CDR1 and CDR2 sequences are DFQATT and SNEGSKA (reference sequence). CDR3 length: 16 residues. The DNA of the CDR3 is TGCAGTGCCAATCCAGCGGCGTGGGGCAGTGATTCACCCCTCCACTTT. Its protein is CSANPAAWGSDSPLHF.

The chain employs TRBV20-1 and TRBJ2-1; no reliable D call. Per germline, CDR1 DFQATT and CDR2 SNEGSKA (reference sequence). The V end lost 0 bases, the J end lost 3 bases, and 18 bases lay between the germline ends. The CDR3 is 17 amino acids. For the CDR3, the DNA is TGCAGTGCTAGAGACCCCATAAGAGCGACGATCTACAATGAGCAGTTCTTC. It translates to CSARDPIRATIYNEQFF.

A single count supports this clonotype. This sequence may be a read error, since a much larger clone differs from it by one base. The chain is built from TRBV28 and TRBJ2-7; 13 positions match TRBD2. CDR3 length: 17 residues. Germline CDR1 MDHEN, CDR2 SYDVKM. The CDR3 loop reads CASSDLLGTSGNYKQYF. CDR3 coding DNA: TGTGCCAGCAGTGACCTTCTGGGGACTAGCGGGAACTACAAGCAGTACTTC.

V and J are TRBV30 and TRBJ1-1; no definite D call. CDR3 size: 13 residues. The V end lost 0 bases, the J end lost 1 base, and 6 bases lay between the germline ends. From germline, CDR1 is GTSNPN and CDR2 SVGIG (reference sequence). In DNA, the CDR3 is TGTGCCTGGAGTGTAACGTGGAACACTGAAGCTTTCTTT. Amino acid sequence: CAWSVTWNTEAFF.

At least ten counts were recorded for this clonotype. The V and J genes are TRBV29-1 and TRBJ2-1, with D uncertain. V lost 1 base and J lost 8, with 18 bases in between. CDR1 and CDR2 from the germline V gene are SQVTM and ANQGSEA. The CDR3 is made up of 15 amino acids. The CDR3: CSVEVADKHLYEQFF. The CDR3 region has the DNA TGCAGCGTTGAAGTCGCTGATAAACACCTCTATGAGCAGTTCTTC.

This clonotype has ten or more counts. The rearrangement joins TRBV6-5 to TRBJ2-3; a weak D match, TRBD1 (6 bases). Trimming stripped 4 bases from V and 5 bases from J, with 19 bases between. From germline, CDR1 is MNHEY and CDR2 SVGAGI. The CDR3 contains 16 residues. The CDR3 DNA follows: TGTGCCAGCAGTTCAGCCCAGACGCCCAGGGGAGATACGCAGTATTTT. This codes for CASSSAQTPRGDTQYF.

This clonotype was recorded a few times. The genes are TRBV7-3 and TRBJ1-4; 7 bases are shared with TRBD1. From germline, CDR1 is SGHTA and CDR2 FQGTGA. The CDR3 runs 15 residues. V dropped 8 bases and J dropped 3; count of bases not matched to a gene: 9. CDR3 loop: CASAPTGKPNEKLFF. As DNA, the CDR3 is TGTGCCAGCGCCCCGACAGGGAAACCTAATGAAAAACTGTTTTTT. The full variable domain, its missing parts supplied by reference TRBV7-3 and TRBJ1-4, is GAGVSQTPSNKVTEKGKYVELRCDPISGHTALYWYRQSLGQGPEFLIYFQGTGAADDSGLPNDRFFAVRPEGSVSTLKIQRTERGDSAVYLCASAPTGKPNEKLFFGSGTQLSVL.

The J gene is TRBJ2-3, the V gene TRBV20-1; D is unresolved. CDR3 size: 13 residues. Germline V gene lookup returns CDR1 DFQATT and CDR2 SNEGSKA (reference sequence). Between the trimmed V and J ends, which lost 2 bases and 1 base, there was a span of 7 bases. The CDR3 here is CSARFFGTDTQYF. As DNA, the CDR3 is TGCAGTGCTAGATTTTTCGGCACAGATACGCAGTATTTT.

CDR3 amino acids: CAISTRTGEETQYF. The CDR3 DNA is TGTGCCATCAGCACTAGGACAGGGGAAGAGACCCAGTACTTC. The chain is built from TRBV10-3 and TRBJ2-5, with TRBD1 identical over 9 bases. CDR1 and CDR2 (germline): ENHRY, SYGVKD. V was clipped by 6 bases and J by 3 bases; unmatched bases: 5. The CDR3 is made up of 14 amino acids.